This TCR beta chain was recovered during a study of blood T cell repertoires in COVID-19. Study overall: The samples span acute and convalescent COVID-19 from the United States, Italy and Spain. The analysed material was cDNA or gDNA that came from T cells, B-cell-depleted T cells, or PBMCs.

As handled by the study authors: Researchers report that nucleated cell counts were estimated from reference gene primer amplification. Profiled with immunoSEQ multiplex PCR; TCRdb holds only in-frame clones, not every one. Clone size and the V and J calls come from that table; the DNA yielded D and trimming. The sample consists of approximately 260,000 clones, 75% to 90% of them appearing once. This clone has only one observation. Trimming took 3 bases from V and 5 from J; bases not matched to a gene: 4. The CDR3 consists of 14 residues. CDR1 and CDR2 (germline): SGDLS, YYNGEE. Enrolled during active infection, Seattle patients were then followed longitudinally.

The source of this sequence is a woman in her 70s with COVID-19, enrolled during active disease. Sequenced input: peripheral blood. The gene calls are TRBV9 and TRBJ2-5; 10 nucleotides align to TRBD1. CDR3 coding DNA: TGTGCCAGCAGCGCAGGACAGGGGGTTGAGACCCAGTACTTC. Its translation is CASSAGQGVETQYF.